These 6 T cell receptor beta chains came from one sample sequenced in a study of T cells in Graves' hyperthyroidism and ophthalmopathy. What was amplified from RNA transcripts were TCR beta CDR3 regions. The HTBI primer set was used in a first-round RT-PCR of the TCR CDR3. TCRdb re-derived calls from the multiplex PCR reads in MiXCR, one entry per CDR3 protein. In the table there are fewer than 250,000 distinct CDR3 sequences, roughly 15% of which are singletons. The sample was blood. These receptors originate from a man between 50 and 59 years old with Graves' hyperthyroidism.

The table lists this clonotype with many counts. V is TRBV3-1 and J is TRBJ1-2; D is unclear. Trimming removed 0 bases from V and 5 bases from J, with 13 bases in between. Germline V CDR1 and CDR2: LGHDT, YNNKEL (reference sequence). The CDR3 runs to 15 residues. CDR3 coding DNA: TGTGCCAGCAGCCAAGATTTCGCCGGACGATATGGCTACACCTTC. It codes for CASSQDFAGRYGYTF.

Only a few counts were recorded for this clonotype. The chain uses TRBV2 and TRBJ1-5; TRBD1 matches at 7 bases. V lost 6 bases to trimming and J lost 5 bases; unmatched junction nucleotides: 4. This CDR3 contains 13 residues. Germline V gene sequence: CDR1 SNHLY, CDR2 FYNNEI. CDR3 amino acids: CASRGQIYQPQHF. The CDR3 DNA reads TGTGCCAGCAGGGGACAGATTTATCAGCCCCAGCATTTT.

Ten or more counts support this clonotype. The chain employs TRBV27 and TRBJ2-1; possibly TRBD2 for D (5 bases). The germline CDR1 and CDR2 sequences are MNHEY and SMNVEV (reference sequence). V was trimmed by 3 bases and J by 7 bases, leaving 13 bases between them. This CDR3 region has 14 residues. The CDR3 DNA reads TGTGCCAGCAGTTTTCCGGGATCTGGGAATGAGCAGTTCTTC. Translating it yields CASSFPGSGNEQFF.

Ten or more counts support this clonotype. This chain connects TRBV28 to TRBJ1-2; possibly TRBD1 for D (6 bases). Trimming left V 5 bases short and J 8 bases short, with 18 bases between. From germline, CDR1 is MDHEN and CDR2 SYDVKM. The CDR3 spans 14 residues. CDR3 region: CASSPGQSYGGYTF. CDR3 DNA: TGTGCCAGCAGTCCGGGACAAAGCTACGGGGGCTACACCTTC.

This chain links TRBV20-1 with TRBJ2-1; TRBD2 agrees at 9 bases. Germline CDR1 is DFQATT and CDR2 is SNEGSKA (reference sequence). The ends lost 2 bases at V and 6 bases at J; junction bases unmatched: 2. This CDR3 is 13 amino acids long. CDR3 loop: CSARRSGSNEQFF. CDR3 coding DNA: TGCAGTGCTAGACGTAGCGGGAGCAATGAGCAGTTCTTC.

This clonotype has ten or more counts. The V call is TRBV5-1, the J call TRBJ2-3; 8 bases are shared with TRBD1. The CDR3 totals 16 residues. With 4 bases clipped from V and 6 bases from J, the junction kept 13 bases outside the gene matches. Germline assignment: CDR1 SGHRS and CDR2 YFSETQ. Here the CDR3 DNA reads TGCGCCAGCAGCCTTAAATTAGGGACAGGAATGGATACGCAGTATTTT. Protein: CASSLKLGTGMDTQYF.